One T cell receptor beta chain is described in this entry. Clones were sequenced by immunoSEQ multiplex PCR, and TCRdb holds only the in-frame ones, with some missing. Here the sample spans 100,000 to 120,000 clones, 70% to 90% being singletons. The data were obtained in a study of PD-1 blockade in classical Hodgkin lymphoma. Autologous stem cell transplantation was followed by relapse in every patient, and brentuximab vedotin exposure varied. Best outcomes ranged across complete response, partial response and progressive disease. The CDR3 has 13 amino acids. From germline, CDR1 is KGHSH and CDR2 LQKENI. V shed 3 bases, J shed 5 bases, and the junction held 4 bases outside the gene matches.

The sample in question was peripheral blood mononuclear cells (PBMCs), obtained before the second cycle of nivolumab. This chain links TRBV18 with TRBJ2-7; TRBD2 aligns across 7 bases. The clonotype comes from a human donor with classical Hodgkin lymphoma. This CDR3 is CASSPAGVNEQYF. CDR3 DNA sequence: TGTGCCAGCTCACCGGCGGGAGTTAACGAGCAGTACTTC. Based on the CDR3 plus reference TRBV18 and TRBJ2-7, the full variable domain is NAGVMQNPRHLVRRRGQEARLRCSPMKGHSHVYWYRQLPEEGLKFMVYLQKENIIDESGMPKERFSAEFPKEGPSILRIQQVVRGDSAAYFCASSPAGVNEQYFGPGTRLTVT.